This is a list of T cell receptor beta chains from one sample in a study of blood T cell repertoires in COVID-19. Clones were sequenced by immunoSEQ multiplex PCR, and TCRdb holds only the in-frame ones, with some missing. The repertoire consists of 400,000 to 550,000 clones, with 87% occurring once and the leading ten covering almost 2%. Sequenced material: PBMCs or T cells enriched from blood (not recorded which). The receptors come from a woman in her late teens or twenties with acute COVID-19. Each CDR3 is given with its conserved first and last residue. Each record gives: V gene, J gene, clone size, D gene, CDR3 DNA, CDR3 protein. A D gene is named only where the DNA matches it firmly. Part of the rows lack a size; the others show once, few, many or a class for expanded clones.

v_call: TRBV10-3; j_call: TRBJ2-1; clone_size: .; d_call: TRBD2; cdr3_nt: TGTGCCATCAGCCCGACTAGCGGGGAAAAGATCGCCATTTACAATGAGCAGTTCTTC; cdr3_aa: CAISPTSGEKIAIYNEQFF
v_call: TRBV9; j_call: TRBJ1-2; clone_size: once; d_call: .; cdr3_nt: TGTGCCAGCAGCGTAGACAGTTATGGCTACACCTTC; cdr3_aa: CASSVDSYGYTF
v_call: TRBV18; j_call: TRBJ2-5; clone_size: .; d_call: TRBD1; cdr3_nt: TGTGCCAGCTCACAGGGGGCGAAAGAGACCCAGTACTTC; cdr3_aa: CASSQGAKETQYF
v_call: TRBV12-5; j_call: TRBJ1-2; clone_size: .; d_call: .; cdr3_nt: TGTGCTAGTGGTTTGGTACCCCAGGGGATCACCTTC; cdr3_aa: CASGLVPQGITF
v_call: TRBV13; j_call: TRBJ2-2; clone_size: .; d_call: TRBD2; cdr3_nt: TGTGCCAGCAGCTTGGGTCAGGGAGGGCGCACCGGGGAGCTGTTTTTT; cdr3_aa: CASSLGQGGRTGELFF
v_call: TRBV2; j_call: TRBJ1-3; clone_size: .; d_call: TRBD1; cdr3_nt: TGTGCCAGCAGCAGGGGGATCGGAAACACCATATATTTT; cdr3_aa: CASSRGIGNTIYF
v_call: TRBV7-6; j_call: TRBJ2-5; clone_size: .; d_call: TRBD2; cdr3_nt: TGTGCCAGCAGCTGGACTAGCGGGAGGGAAGAGACCCAGTACTTC; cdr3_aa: CASSWTSGREETQYF
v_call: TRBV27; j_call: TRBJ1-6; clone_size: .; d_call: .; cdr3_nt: TGTGCCAGCAGTTTGGGGTCCGGGGAGATTTCACCCCTCCACTTT; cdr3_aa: CASSLGSGEISPLHF
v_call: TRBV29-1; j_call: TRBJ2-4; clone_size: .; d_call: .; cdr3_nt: TGCAGCGTTGTTCCAGTAGCCAAAAACATTCAGTACTTC; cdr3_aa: CSVVPVAKNIQYF
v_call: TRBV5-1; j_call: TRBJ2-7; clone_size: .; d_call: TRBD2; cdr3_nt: TGCGCCAGCAGGCCCGGGACTAGCGGATTCTACGAGCAGTACTTC; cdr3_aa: CASRPGTSGFYEQYF
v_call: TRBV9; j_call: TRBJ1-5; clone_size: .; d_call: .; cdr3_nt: TGTGCCAGCAGCGTAGCTACGAGAGGTTCGCCCCAGCATTTT; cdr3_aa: CASSVATRGSPQHF
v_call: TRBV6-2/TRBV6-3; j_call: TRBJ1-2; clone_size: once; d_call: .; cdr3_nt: TGTGCCAGCAGTTACTCGAGGGATGAGGGCTATGGCTACACCTTC; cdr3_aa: CASSYSRDEGYGYTF
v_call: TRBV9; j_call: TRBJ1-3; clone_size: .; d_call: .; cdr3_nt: TGTGCCAGCAGCGTAGTGGAGGATCCGAGCTTCTCTGGAAACACCATATATTTT; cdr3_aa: CASSVVEDPSFSGNTIYF
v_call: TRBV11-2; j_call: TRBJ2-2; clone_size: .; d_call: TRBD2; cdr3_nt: TGTGCCAGCAGCAAAGGGACTAGCGGGGGGATCACCGGGGAGCTGTTTTTT; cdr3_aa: CASSKGTSGGITGELFF
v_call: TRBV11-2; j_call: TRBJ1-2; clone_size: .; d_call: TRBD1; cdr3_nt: TGTGCCAGCAGCTTAGACAGGGGGCGTGAGGGCTACACCTTC; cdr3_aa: CASSLDRGREGYTF
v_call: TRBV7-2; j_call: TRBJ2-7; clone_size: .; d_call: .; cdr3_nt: TGTGCCAGCAGCTTAGAACTCCCCGAGACCTACGAGCAGTACTTC; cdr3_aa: CASSLELPETYEQYF
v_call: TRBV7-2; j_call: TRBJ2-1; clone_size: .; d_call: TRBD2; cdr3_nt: TGTGCCAGCAGCCCTACCGGGACTAGCGGCGGAGAGCAGTTCTTC; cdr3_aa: CASSPTGTSGGEQFF
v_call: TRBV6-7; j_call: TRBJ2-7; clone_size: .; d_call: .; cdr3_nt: TGTGCCAGCAGCCCTTTTAGCGGTGAGGCCTACGAGCAGTACTTC; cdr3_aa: CASSPFSGEAYEQYF
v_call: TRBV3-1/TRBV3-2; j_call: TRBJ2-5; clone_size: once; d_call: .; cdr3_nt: TGTGCCAGCAGCCAAGAAACTGTCGGGACCCAGTACTTC; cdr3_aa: CASSQETVGTQYF
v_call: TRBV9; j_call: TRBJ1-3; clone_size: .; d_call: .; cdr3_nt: TGTGCCAGCAGCGTGAGGCAGTCTGGAAACACCATATATTTT; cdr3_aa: CASSVRQSGNTIYF
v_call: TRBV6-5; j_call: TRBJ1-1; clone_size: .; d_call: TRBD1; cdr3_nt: TGTGCCAGCAGGGACCGGGACAGAAACACTGAAGCTTTCTTT; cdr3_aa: CASRDRDRNTEAFF
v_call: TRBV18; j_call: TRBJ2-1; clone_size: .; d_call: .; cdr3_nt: TGTGCCAGCTCACTCTACAGGGACCCTAGCTCCTACAATGAGCAGTTCTTC; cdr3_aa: CASSLYRDPSSYNEQFF
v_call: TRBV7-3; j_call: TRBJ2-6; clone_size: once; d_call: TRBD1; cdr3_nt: TGTGCCAGCAGCCCGGGGGCAGGGGGCTCCGGGGCCAACGTCCTGACTTTC; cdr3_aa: CASSPGAGGSGANVLTF
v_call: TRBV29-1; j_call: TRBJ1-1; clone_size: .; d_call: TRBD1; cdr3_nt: TGCAGCGTTAGTCCCCCAGGGGGCGTGAACACTGAAGCTTTCTTT; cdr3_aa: CSVSPPGGVNTEAFF
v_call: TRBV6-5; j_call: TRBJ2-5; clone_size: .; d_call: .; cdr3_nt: TGTGCCAGCAGTTACTCGAGTCGCGACTTAGAGACCCAGTACTTC; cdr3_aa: CASSYSSRDLETQYF
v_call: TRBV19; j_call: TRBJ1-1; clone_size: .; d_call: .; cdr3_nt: TGTGCCAGTGAGGGTAACATGAACACTGAAGCTTTCTTT; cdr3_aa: CASEGNMNTEAFF
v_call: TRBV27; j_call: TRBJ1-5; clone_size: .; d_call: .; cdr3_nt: TGTGCCAGCAGTTTGGAGGGATCGGTCAATCAGCCCCAGCATTTT; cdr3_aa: CASSLEGSVNQPQHF
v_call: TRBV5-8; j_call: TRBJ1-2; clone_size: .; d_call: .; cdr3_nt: TGTGCCAGCAGCTTGGGGACTGCCGACGGCTACACCTTC; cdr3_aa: CASSLGTADGYTF
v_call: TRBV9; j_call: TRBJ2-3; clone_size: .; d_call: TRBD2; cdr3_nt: TGTGCCAGCAGCCCTGAACCGGGACTAGTGAAAGATACGCAGTATTTT; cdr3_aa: CASSPEPGLVKDTQYF
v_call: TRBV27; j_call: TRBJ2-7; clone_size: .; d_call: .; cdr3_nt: TGTGCCAGCAGTTTAGGCTGGGCAGCCTCCTACGAGCAGTACTTC; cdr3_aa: CASSLGWAASYEQYF
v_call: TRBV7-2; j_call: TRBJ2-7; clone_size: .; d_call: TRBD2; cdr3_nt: TGTGCCAGCAGCTTAGGGACTAGCGGGAGCTCCTACGAGCAGTACTTC; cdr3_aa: CASSLGTSGSSYEQYF
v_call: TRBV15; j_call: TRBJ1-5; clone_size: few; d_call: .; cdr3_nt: TGTGCCACCAGCATCCTACAGGGAGGCAATCAGCCCCAGCATTTT; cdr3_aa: CATSILQGGNQPQHF
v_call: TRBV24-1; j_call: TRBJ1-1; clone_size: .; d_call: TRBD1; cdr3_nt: TGTGCCACCAGTGATGCCCGGGACAGGGGAAAAGCTTTCTTT; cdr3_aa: CATSDARDRGKAFF
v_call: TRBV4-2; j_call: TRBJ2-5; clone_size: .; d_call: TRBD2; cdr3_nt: TGTGCCAGCAGCCAAGTAGGGGAGCGGGGGGGCGAGACCCAGTACTTC; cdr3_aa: CASSQVGERGGETQYF
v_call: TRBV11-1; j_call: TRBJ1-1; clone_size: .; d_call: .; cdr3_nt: TGTGCCAGCAGCTTAGGAGGCCCTGAAGCTTTCTTT; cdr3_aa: CASSLGGPEAFF
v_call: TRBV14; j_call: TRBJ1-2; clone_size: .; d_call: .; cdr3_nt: TGTGCCAGCAGCCAACAGGGTTTAAATGGCTACACCTTC; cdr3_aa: CASSQQGLNGYTF
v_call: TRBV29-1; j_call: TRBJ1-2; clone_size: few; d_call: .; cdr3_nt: TGCAGCGTTGATCACGGGGGGATCAACGGCTACACCTTC; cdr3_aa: CSVDHGGINGYTF
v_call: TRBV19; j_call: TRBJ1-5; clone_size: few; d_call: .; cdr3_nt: TGTGCCAGTAGTATGGAGAGCAATCAGCCCCAGCATTTT; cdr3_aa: CASSMESNQPQHF
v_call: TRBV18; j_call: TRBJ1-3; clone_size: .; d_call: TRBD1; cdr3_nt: TGTGCCAGCTCACTCGGACAGGGAGGAACTGGAAACACCATATATTTT; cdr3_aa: CASSLGQGGTGNTIYF
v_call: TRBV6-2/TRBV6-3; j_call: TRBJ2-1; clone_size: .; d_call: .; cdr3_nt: TGTGCCAGCAGCCCTTCGTTGGCTTACAATGAGCAGTTCTTC; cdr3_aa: CASSPSLAYNEQFF
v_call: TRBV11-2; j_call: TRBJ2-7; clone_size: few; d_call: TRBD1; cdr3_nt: TGTGCCAGCAGCTTAGTTACAGGGGGCTACGAGCAGTACTTC; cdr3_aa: CASSLVTGGYEQYF
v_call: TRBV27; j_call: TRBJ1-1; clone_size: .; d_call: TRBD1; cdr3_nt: TGTGCCAGCAGTTTGGACAGGGACCTCACTGAAGCTTTCTTT; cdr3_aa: CASSLDRDLTEAFF
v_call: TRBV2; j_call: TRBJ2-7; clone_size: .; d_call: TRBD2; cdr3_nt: TGTGCCAGCAGTATTAGCGGGAGTTCCTACGAGCAGTACTTC; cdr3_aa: CASSISGSSYEQYF
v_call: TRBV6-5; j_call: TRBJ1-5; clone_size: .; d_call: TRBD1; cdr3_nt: TGTGCCAGCAGTCAGACAGGGATAGATCAGCCCCAGCATTTT; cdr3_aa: CASSQTGIDQPQHF
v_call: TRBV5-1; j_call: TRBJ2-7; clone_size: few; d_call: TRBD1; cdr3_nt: TGCGCCAGCCGGGACAGGGGCTACGAGCAGTACTTC; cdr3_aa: CASRDRGYEQYF
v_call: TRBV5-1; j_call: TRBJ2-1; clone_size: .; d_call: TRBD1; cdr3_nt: TGCGCCAGCAGCTCCGGGACAGGGTTAGGTGAGCAGTTCTTC; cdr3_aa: CASSSGTGLGEQFF
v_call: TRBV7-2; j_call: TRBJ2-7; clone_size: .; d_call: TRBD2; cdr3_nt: TGTGCCAGCAGCCTAAATGGACTAGCGGGCGAGCAGTACTTC; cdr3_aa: CASSLNGLAGEQYF
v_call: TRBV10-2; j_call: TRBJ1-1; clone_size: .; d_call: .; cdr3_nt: TGCGCCAGCAGTGAAGTAGGGGGGGGATTCTTT; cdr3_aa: CASSEVGGGFF
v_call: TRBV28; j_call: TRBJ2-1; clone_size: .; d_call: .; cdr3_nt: TGTGCCAGCAGTTTACGTCGGGGAAGCTCCTACAATGAGCAGTTCTTC; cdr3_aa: CASSLRRGSSYNEQFF
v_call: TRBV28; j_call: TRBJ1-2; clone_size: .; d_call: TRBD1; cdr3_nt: TGTGCCAGCAGTGGGACAGGGGAAGGTGGCTACACCTTC; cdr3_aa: CASSGTGEGGYTF
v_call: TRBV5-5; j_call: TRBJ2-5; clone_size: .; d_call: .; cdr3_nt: TGTGCCAGCACCCCACAGGGACAAGAGACCCAGTACTTC; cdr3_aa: CASTPQGQETQYF
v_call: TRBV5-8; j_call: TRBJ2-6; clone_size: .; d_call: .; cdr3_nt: TGTGCCAGCAGCGAGGGGACAGGGGCCAACGTCCTGACTTTC; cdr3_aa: CASSEGTGANVLTF
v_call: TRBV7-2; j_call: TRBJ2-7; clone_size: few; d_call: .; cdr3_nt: TGTGCCAGCAGCCTCACCGCGCAGGGTCTCTCCTACGAGCAGTACTTC; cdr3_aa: CASSLTAQGLSYEQYF
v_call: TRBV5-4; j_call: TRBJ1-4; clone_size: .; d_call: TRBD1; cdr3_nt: TGTGCCAGCTCGACCAGGGGGGCGACTAATGAAAAACTGTTTTTT; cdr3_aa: CASSTRGATNEKLFF
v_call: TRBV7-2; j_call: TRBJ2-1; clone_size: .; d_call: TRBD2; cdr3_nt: TGTGCCAGCAGCTTTATAGCGGGGGCCTACAATGAGCAGTTCTTC; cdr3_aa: CASSFIAGAYNEQFF
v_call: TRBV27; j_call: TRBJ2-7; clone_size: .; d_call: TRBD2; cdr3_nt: TGTGCCAGCAGTTTTAGGCGACTAGCGGATCACGAGCAGTACTTC; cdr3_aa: CASSFRRLADHEQYF
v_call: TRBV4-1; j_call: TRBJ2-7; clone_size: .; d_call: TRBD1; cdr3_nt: TGCGCCAGCAGCCTAAGGCAGGGGGCTACGGGAGAGCAGTACTTC; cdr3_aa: CASSLRQGATGEQYF
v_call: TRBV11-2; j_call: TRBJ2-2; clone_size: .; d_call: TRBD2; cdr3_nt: TGTGCCAGCAGAAGCGGACTAGCTGGGGCCGGGGAGCTGTTTTTT; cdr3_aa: CASRSGLAGAGELFF